This T cell receptor (beta chain) was sequenced for a study of shared clonotypes between healthy human individuals. TCRdb's table, derived via immunoSEQ multiplex PCR, lists solely in-frame clones and lacks some. The table lists over 2,000,000 clones, around 93% of them singletons, with under 2% in the top ten. Naive CD8 cells were CD45RO-negative, positively selected for CCR7, excluding terminally differentiated effector memory CD45RA+ cells. This clonotype originated in a man aged 18 to 30 in good health. Some clones in this sample may be carry-over from other donors' samples. Sequenced material: naive CD8+ T cells from PBMCs.

The CDR3 is CASSQDDRAGPVRPGELFF. As DNA, the CDR3 is TGCGCCAGCAGCCAGGACGACAGGGCGGGCCCCGTAAGACCCGGGGAGCTGTTTTTT. V usage is TRBV4-3 and J usage is TRBJ2-2; 7 bases line up with TRBD1. Germline V gene sequence: CDR1 LGHNA, CDR2 YSLEER. Unmatched junction bases numbered 19, after V lost 3 bases and J lost 6 bases. CDR3 length: 19 residues.